This entry is about one T cell receptor beta chain. HTBI primers from iRepertoire and Arm-PCR of CDR3 regions yielded the TCR beta libraries. TCRdb fed the multiplex PCR reads into MiXCR, producing one record per CDR3 protein. The sample carries 350,000 to 450,000 distinct CDR3 sequences, around 14% recorded once. The entry originates in a study of regulatory T cells in long-lasting Graves disease. The time point is: newly diagnosed GD, antithyroid drugs for less than 3 months. The TCR library was prepared using RNA isolated from PBMCs. The CDR3 spans 15 residues. V was clipped by 1 base and J by 5 bases, with 15 bases between them. The germline gives CDR1 LNHDA, CDR2 SQIVND (reference sequence). Another study also made use of these data, one on T cells in Graves' hyperthyroidism and ophthalmopathy. As that study records: Initially, a first-round RT-PCR of the TCR CDR3 employed the HTBI primer set.

The specimen was peripheral blood mononuclear cells (PBMCs), collected at new diagnosis, from a patient treated with antithyroid drugs. The clonotype originates from a woman in her 30s with Graves disease. This chain links TRBV19 with TRBJ2-7, with D possibly being TRBD1 (6 bases). CDR3 amino acids: CASSIGSRGFDEQYF. CDR3 in DNA: TGTGCCAGTAGTATAGGGAGCAGGGGCTTCGACGAGCAGTACTTC.